The 11 T cell receptor beta chains listed next were all sequenced from one sample in a study of PD-L1 blockade in urothelial cancer (dated by TCRdb to between 2016 and 2019). The library was built by means of the immunoSEQ multiplex PCR assay. Here the immuneACCESS table is served through TCRdb, limited to in-frame sequences with V and J called. Missing clones are a known gap in these copies; in checked studies unresolved V genes cover under half, and the rest lacks a known reason. This sample gives about 51,000 clones in total; about 88% of them show up just once. 2.4% of the sample goes to the ten largest clones. The time point tag for this specimen amounts to: peripheral blood 6 weeks after treatment start. The source was PBMCs, collected around atezolizumab (anti-PD-L1) treatment. The receptors stem from a man aged 55 to 70 with urothelial cancer.

The chain joins TRBV5-1 to TRBJ1-2; 7 bases fit TRBD1. CDR1 SGHRS and CDR2 YFSETQ come from the germline V gene. The junction had 8 bases not matched to a gene; V was cut back by 4 bases and J by 2 bases. This CDR3 comprises 15 residues. The CDR3 spells CASSGETGRNYGYTF. Here the CDR3 DNA reads TGCGCCAGCAGCGGGGAGACAGGGAGGAACTATGGCTACACCTTC.

This clone was picked up one time. CDR3 residues: CASSAHLATETQYF. As DNA, the CDR3 is TGTGCCAGCAGCGCCCACCTAGCGACAGAGACCCAGTACTTC. The V gene is TRBV9, the J gene TRBJ2-5; weak D call: TRBD2 (6 bases). V gave up 3 bases and J gave up 4 bases, with 13 bases separating them. The CDR3 runs to 14 residues. Germline V gene sequence: CDR1 SGDLS, CDR2 YYNGEE.

V is TRBV2 and J is TRBJ2-7; D remains unclear. The CDR3 loop spans 13 amino acids. V shed 5 bases and J shed 3 bases, with 11 bases lying between them. CDR1 SNHLY and CDR2 FYNNEI come from the germline V gene. The CDR3 here is CASSPSPLYEQYF. CDR3 sequence (DNA): TGTGCCAGCAGTCCCAGTCCCCTCTACGAGCAGTACTTC.

The V call is TRBV28, the J call TRBJ1-2, with TRBD1 matching over 7 bases. Looked up from germline, CDR1 is MDHEN and CDR2 is SYDVKM. The CDR3 length is 15 residues. V was pared by 4 bases and J by 4 bases, with 9 bases of the junction left unmatched. The CDR3 DNA reads as TGTGCCAGCAGTTCCGGGGGGGACAGCCCCTATGGCTACACCTTC. Protein product: CASSSGGDSPYGYTF.

The rearrangement uses TRBV5-1 and TRBJ1-5; D gene uncertain. This CDR3 has 13 amino acids. Germline V gene data show CDR1 as SGHRS and CDR2 as YFSETQ. Deletions cut 1 base from V and 5 bases from J, with 7 bases between. The CDR3 sequence: CASSLSVDQPQHF. For the CDR3, the DNA is TGCGCCAGCAGCTTGTCGGTTGATCAGCCCCAGCATTTT.

The V call is TRBV5-6, the J call TRBJ2-2; 8 bases map to TRBD2. Unmatched junction bases numbered 8, after V lost 2 bases and J lost 5 bases. The CDR3 loop spans 16 amino acids. The germline V gene encodes CDR1 SGHDT and CDR2 YYEEEE. CDR3 nucleotides: TGTGCCAGCAGCTTCAGAACTAGCGGAATGACCGGGGAGCTGTTTTTT. Its protein product is CASSFRTSGMTGELFF.

The J gene is TRBJ1-1, the V gene TRBV23-1; 7 nucleotides agree with TRBD1. TRBV23-1 is given ORF status, its function remaining uncertain. V gave up 0 bases and J gave up 0 bases; unmatched junction bases: 13. The CDR3 is 19 amino acids. This CDR3 reads CASSQSANRGPPMNTEAFF. CDR3 in DNA: TGCGCCAGCAGTCAATCCGCAAACAGGGGCCCGCCCATGAACACTGAAGCTTTCTTT.

The chain is built from TRBV6-5 and TRBJ1-1; D not resolved. Trimming stripped 6 bases from V and 1 base from J, with 12 bases between. Germline V gene data show CDR1 as MNHEY and CDR2 as SVGAGI. The CDR3 sequence is 14 residues long. CDR3 residues: CASRGGTRNTEAFF. The CDR3 region has the DNA TGTGCCAGCAGGGGCGGTACTAGGAACACTGAAGCTTTCTTT.

J is TRBJ1-2 and V is TRBV7-9, with no clear D. With 0 bases removed from V and 8 bases from J, the gap between germline ends came to 10 bases. The CDR3 extends over 13 amino acids. The germline gives CDR1 SEHNR, CDR2 FQNEAQ (reference sequence). The CDR3 region has the DNA TGTGCCAGCAGCTTAGCGGGGAGTTCCGGCTACACCTTC. Encoded protein: CASSLAGSSGYTF.

V is TRBV4-3 and J is TRBJ2-4, with 11 positions matching TRBD1. Trimming removed 4 bases from V and 2 bases from J; junction bases left unmatched: 10. The CDR3 runs to 18 residues. The germline gives CDR1 LGHNA, CDR2 YSLEER. This chain's CDR3 is CASSLDLGQGATKNIQYF. Written as DNA, the CDR3 is TGCGCCAGCAGCCTAGACCTAGGACAGGGGGCGACCAAAAACATTCAGTACTTC.

The chain combines TRBV6-6 with TRBJ2-7, with D possibly being TRBD2 (5 bases). This CDR3 region has 12 residues. V was pared by 11 bases and J by 0 bases, with 11 bases between. CDR1 is MNHNY, CDR2 SVGAGI, per germline (reference sequence). The CDR3 DNA reads as TGTGCCGAGGGCAGCAGCTCCTACGAGCAGTACTTC. Translation: CAEGSSSYEQYF.